This T cell receptor beta chain appears in the sequencing data of a study of T cell responses to AZD1222 COVID-19 vaccine. Overall study results and limits: Spike-specific TCR breadth and depth were elevated following two AZD1222 doses. Donors were largely white British and mainly female; clonal diversity was possibly underestimated.

As regards this clone: Its target is not known.

Clones were read by immunoSEQ multiplex PCR, and TCRdb kept only the in-frame ones, dropping some. The table records approximately 85,000 clones, 86% of them present only once. The CDR3 spans 12 residues. V dropped 5 bases and J dropped 7; count of bases not matched to a gene: 3. CDR1 and CDR2 from the germline V gene are ENHRY and SYGVKD. This rearrangement joins TRBV10-3 to TRBJ2-5; 8 positions agree with TRBD2. The starting material was peripheral blood, obtained on day 0 of AZD1222 vaccination. This receptor was obtained from an adult in good health. CDR3 region: CAISTSGGTQYF. For the CDR3, the DNA is TGTGCCATCAGTACTAGCGGAGGGACCCAGTACTTC.